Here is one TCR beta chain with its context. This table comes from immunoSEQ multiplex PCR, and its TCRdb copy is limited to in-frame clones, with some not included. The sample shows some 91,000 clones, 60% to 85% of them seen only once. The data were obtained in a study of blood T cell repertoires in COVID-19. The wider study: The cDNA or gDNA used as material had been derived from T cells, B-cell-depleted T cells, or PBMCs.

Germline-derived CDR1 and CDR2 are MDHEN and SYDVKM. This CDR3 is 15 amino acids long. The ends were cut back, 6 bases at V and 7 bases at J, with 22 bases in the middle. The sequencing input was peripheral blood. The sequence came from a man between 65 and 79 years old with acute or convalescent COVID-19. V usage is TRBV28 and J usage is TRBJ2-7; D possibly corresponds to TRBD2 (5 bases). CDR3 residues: CASRSQRTGILEQYF. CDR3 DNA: TGTGCCAGCAGAAGTCAGAGGACTGGGATTTTGGAGCAGTACTTC.